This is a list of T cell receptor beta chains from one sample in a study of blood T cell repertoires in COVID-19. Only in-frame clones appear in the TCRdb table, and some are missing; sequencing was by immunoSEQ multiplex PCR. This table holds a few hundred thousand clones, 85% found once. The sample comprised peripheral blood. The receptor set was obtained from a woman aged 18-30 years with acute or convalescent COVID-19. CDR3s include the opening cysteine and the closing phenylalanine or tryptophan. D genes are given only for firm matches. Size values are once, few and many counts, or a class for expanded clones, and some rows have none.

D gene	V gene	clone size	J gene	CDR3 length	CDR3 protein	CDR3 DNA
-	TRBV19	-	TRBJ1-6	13	CASWGEGNSPLHF	TGTGCCAGCTGGGGGGAGGGGAATTCACCCCTCCACTTT
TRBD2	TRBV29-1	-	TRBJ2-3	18	CSVLRDPGTSYNTDTQYF	TGCAGCGTTCTTCGGGACCCTGGGACTAGCTACAACACAGATACGCAGTATTTT
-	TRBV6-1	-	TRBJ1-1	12	CASSDRVSEAFF	TGTGCCAGCAGTGACCGGGTCAGTGAAGCTTTCTTT
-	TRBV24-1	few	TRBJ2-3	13	CATSGTYSNTQYF	TGTGCCACCAGTGGTACGTACTCAAATACGCAGTATTTT
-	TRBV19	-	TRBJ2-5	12	CASKTPLGTQYF	TGTGCCAGTAAAACCCCCCTCGGGACCCAGTACTTC
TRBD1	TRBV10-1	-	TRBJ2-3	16	CASSEGTGGASDTQYF	TGCGCCAGCAGTGAGGGGACAGGGGGCGCCTCAGATACGCAGTATTTT
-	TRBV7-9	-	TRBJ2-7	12	CASSLPSYEQYF	TGTGCCAGCAGCTTACCCAGCTACGAGCAGTACTTC
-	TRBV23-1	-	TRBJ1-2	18	CASSQSTRRVSTNYGYTF	TGCGCCAGCAGTCAATCGACCCGGAGGGTCAGTACTAACTATGGCTACACCTTC
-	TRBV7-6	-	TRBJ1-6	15	CASSLVAAGNSPLHF	TGTGCCAGCAGCTTAGTCGCCGCCGGGAATTCACCCCTCCACTTT
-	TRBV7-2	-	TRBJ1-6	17	CASSLERAGFDNSPLHF	TGTGCCAGCAGCTTAGAGCGTGCGGGGTTCGATAATTCACCCCTCCACTTT
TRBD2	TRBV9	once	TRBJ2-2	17	CASSVGRLAENTGELFF	TGTGCCAGCAGCGTAGGGCGACTAGCGGAGAACACCGGGGAGCTGTTTTTT
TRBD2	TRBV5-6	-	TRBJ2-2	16	CASSSLTGGSAGELFF	TGTGCCAGCAGCTCTTTAACGGGAGGGTCGGCCGGGGAGCTGTTTTTT
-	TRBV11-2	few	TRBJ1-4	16	CASSSAGRATNEKLFF	TGTGCCAGCAGCTCTGCGGGCCGTGCAACTAATGAAAAACTGTTTTTT
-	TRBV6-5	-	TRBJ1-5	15	CASRRQAASNQPQHF	TGTGCCAGCAGGCGACAGGCTGCTAGCAATCAGCCCCAGCATTTT
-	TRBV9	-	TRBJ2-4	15	CASSSGDVVKNIQYF	TGTGCCAGCAGCTCAGGGGACGTCGTCAAAAACATTCAGTACTTC
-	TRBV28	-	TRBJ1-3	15	CASSFAGTEGNTIYF	TGTGCCAGCAGTTTCGCAGGGACTGAGGGAAACACCATATATTTT
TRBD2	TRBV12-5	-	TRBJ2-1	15	CASGLSVAGHNEQFF	TGTGCTAGTGGTTTGTCGGTAGCGGGCCACAATGAGCAGTTCTTC
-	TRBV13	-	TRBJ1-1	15	CASSFDSNMNTEAFF	TGTGCCAGCAGCTTCGACAGCAACATGAACACTGAAGCTTTCTTT
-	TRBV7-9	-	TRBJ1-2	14	CASSFPGPDYGYTF	TGTGCCAGCAGCTTTCCAGGCCCCGACTATGGCTACACCTTC
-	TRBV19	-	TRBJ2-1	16	CASSISAGLVYNEQFF	TGTGCCAGTAGTATTTCCGCGGGACTCGTCTACAATGAGCAGTTCTTC
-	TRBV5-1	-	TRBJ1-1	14	CASMGTPGSTEAFF	TGCGCCAGCATGGGAACCCCGGGAAGCACTGAAGCTTTCTTT
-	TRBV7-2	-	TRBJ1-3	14	CASNRQVSGNTIYF	TGTGCCAGCAACAGACAGGTCTCTGGAAACACCATATATTTT
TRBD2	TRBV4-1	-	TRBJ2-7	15	CASSQDPGGSYEQYF	TGCGCCAGCAGCCAAGATCCGGGCGGGAGCTACGAGCAGTACTTC
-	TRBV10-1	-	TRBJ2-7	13	CASSSFRDPEQYF	TGCGCCAGCAGCTCCTTCAGGGATCCCGAGCAGTACTTC
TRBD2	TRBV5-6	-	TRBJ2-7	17	CASSWLQGREASYEQYF	TGTGCCAGCAGCTGGCTACAAGGGCGGGAGGCCTCCTACGAGCAGTACTTC
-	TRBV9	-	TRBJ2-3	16	CASSVRTVLSTDTQYF	TGTGCCAGCAGCGTCAGGACAGTACTTAGCACAGATACGCAGTATTTT
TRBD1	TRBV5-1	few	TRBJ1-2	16	CASSLAGTGALNGYTF	TGCGCCAGCAGCTTGGCCGGGACAGGGGCCCTCAATGGCTACACCTTC
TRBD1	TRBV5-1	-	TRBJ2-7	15	CASSLKDWTGQEQYF	TGCGCCAGCAGCTTGAAAGACTGGACAGGGCAGGAGCAGTACTTC
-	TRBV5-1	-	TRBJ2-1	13	CASSLDSYNEQFF	TGCGCCAGCAGCTTGGACAGCTACAATGAGCAGTTCTTC
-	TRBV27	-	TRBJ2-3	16	CASSLRWTTSTDTQYF	TGTGCCAGCAGTTTACGGTGGACAACTAGCACAGATACGCAGTATTTT
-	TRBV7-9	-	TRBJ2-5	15	CASSLASGTQETQYF	TGTGCCAGCAGCTTAGCGAGCGGAACCCAAGAGACCCAGTACTTC
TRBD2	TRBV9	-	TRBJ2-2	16	CASSNGRAAITGELFF	TGTGCCAGCAGCAACGGGAGGGCCGCGATCACCGGGGAGCTGTTTTTT
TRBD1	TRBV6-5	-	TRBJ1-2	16	CASSYATDRGNYGYTF	TGTGCCAGCAGTTACGCGACGGACAGGGGAAACTATGGCTACACCTTC
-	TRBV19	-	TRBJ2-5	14	CASANRDTQETQYF	TGTGCCAGTGCGAACCGGGACACCCAAGAGACCCAGTACTTC
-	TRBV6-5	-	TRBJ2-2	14	CASSFDRLTGELFF	TGTGCCAGCAGCTTCGACAGGCTCACCGGGGAGCTGTTTTTT
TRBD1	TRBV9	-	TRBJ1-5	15	CASSAGGLDNQPQHF	TGTGCCAGCAGCGCAGGGGGCTTGGACAATCAGCCCCAGCATTTT
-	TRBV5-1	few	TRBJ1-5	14	CASSLDGSNQPQHF	TGCGCCAGCAGCTTGGACGGTAGCAATCAGCCCCAGCATTTT
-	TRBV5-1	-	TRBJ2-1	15	CASSLLARARDEQFF	TGCGCCAGCAGCTTGCTAGCTCGGGCGCGGGATGAGCAGTTCTTC
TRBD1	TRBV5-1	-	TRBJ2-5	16	CASRRDPGTGGETQYF	TGCGCCAGCAGAAGAGACCCCGGGACAGGGGGGGAGACCCAGTACTTC
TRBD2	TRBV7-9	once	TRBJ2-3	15	CASSFGLADTDTQYF	TGTGCCAGCAGCTTTGGTCTAGCGGACACAGATACGCAGTATTTT
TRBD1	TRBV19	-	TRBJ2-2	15	CASRRAGGNTGELFF	TGTGCCAGCCGGCGGGCAGGGGGCAACACCGGGGAGCTGTTTTTT
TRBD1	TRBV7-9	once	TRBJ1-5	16	CASSQGDGISNQPQHF	TGTGCCAGCAGCCAGGGGGACGGCATCAGCAATCAGCCCCAGCATTTT
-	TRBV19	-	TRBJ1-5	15	CASSRTQGPDQPQHF	TGTGCCAGTAGCCGGACGCAGGGTCCCGATCAGCCCCAGCATTTT
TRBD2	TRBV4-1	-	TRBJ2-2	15	CASSQPGGSPGELFF	TGCGCCAGCAGCCAACCCGGGGGGTCCCCCGGGGAGCTGTTTTTT
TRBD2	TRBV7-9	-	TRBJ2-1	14	CASSLTSGSYEQFF	TGTGCCAGCAGCTTAACTAGCGGGAGCTATGAGCAGTTCTTC
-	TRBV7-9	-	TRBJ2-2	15	CASSLWRGNTGELFF	TGTGCCAGCAGCTTGTGGAGAGGGAACACCGGGGAGCTGTTTTTT
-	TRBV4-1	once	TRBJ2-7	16	CASSQYREDELNEQYF	TGCGCCAGCAGCCAGTATAGGGAGGACGAATTGAACGAGCAGTACTTC
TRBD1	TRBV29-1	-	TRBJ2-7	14	CSVVLGQVTYEQYF	TGCAGCGTTGTCCTGGGACAGGTAACCTACGAGCAGTACTTC
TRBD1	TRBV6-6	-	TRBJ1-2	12	CASTYRGLGYTF	TGTGCCAGCACCTACAGGGGGCTGGGCTACACCTTC
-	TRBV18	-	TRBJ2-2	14	CASSPGQNTGELFF	TGTGCCAGCTCACCGGGGCAGAACACCGGGGAGCTGTTTTTT
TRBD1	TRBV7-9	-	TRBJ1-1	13	CASTSGQEDKAFF	TGTGCCAGCACCTCGGGACAGGAAGACAAAGCTTTCTTT
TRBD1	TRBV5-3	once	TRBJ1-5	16	CARSSPTGVSNQPQHF	TGTGCCAGAAGCTCCCCAACAGGGGTTAGCAATCAGCCCCAGCATTTT
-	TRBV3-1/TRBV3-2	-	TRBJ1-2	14	CASSQETEAYGYTF	TGTGCCAGCAGCCAAGAGACGGAGGCCTATGGCTACACCTTC
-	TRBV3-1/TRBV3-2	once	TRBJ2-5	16	CASSQELSWAGSPFYF	TGTGCCAGCAGCCAAGAATTATCATGGGCGGGCTCCCCCTTCTACTTC